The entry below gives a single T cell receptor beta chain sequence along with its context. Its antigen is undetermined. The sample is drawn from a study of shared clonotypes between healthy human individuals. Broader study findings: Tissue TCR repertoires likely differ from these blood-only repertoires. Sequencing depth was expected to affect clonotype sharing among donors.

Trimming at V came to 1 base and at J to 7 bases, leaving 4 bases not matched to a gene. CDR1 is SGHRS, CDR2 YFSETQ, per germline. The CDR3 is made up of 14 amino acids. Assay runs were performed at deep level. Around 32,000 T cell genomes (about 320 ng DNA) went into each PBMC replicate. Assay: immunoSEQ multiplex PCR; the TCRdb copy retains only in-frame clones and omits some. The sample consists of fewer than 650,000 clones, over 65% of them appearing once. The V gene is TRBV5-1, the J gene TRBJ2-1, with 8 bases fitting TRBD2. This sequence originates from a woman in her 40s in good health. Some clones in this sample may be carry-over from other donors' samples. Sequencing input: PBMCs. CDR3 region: CASSLTVAGNEQFF. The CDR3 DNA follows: TGCGCCAGCAGCTTGACGGTAGCGGGGAATGAGCAGTTCTTC.